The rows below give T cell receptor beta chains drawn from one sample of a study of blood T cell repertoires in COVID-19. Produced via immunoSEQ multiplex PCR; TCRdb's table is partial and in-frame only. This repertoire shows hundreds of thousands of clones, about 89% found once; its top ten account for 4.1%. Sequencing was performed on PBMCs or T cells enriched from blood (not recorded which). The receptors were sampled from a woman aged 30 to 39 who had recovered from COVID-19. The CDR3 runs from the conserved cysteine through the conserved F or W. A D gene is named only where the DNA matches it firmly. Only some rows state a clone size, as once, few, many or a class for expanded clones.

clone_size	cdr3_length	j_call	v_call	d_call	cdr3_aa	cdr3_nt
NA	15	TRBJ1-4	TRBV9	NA	CASSPSVATNEKLFF	TGTGCCAGCAGCCCTTCGGTGGCAACTAATGAAAAACTGTTTTTT
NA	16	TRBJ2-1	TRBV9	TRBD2	CASSPKLAGEYNEQFF	TGTGCCAGCAGCCCGAAGTTGGCGGGAGAGTACAATGAGCAGTTCTTC
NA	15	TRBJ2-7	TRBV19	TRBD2	CASSTTSGTTYEQYF	TGTGCCAGTAGTACGACTAGCGGGACTACCTACGAGCAGTACTTC
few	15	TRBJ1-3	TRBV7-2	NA	CASSSGVGSGNTIYF	TGTGCCAGCAGCTCAGGGGTAGGCTCTGGAAACACCATATATTTT
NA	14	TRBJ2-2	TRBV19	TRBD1	CASSEQGATGELFF	TGTGCCAGTAGTGAACAGGGGGCCACCGGGGAGCTGTTTTTT
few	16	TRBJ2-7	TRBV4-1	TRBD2	CASSQETSGRAYEQYF	TGCGCCAGCAGCCAAGAGACTAGCGGGAGGGCCTACGAGCAGTACTTC
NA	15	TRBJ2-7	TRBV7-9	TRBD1	CASSELRDREAEQYF	TGTGCCAGCAGCGAATTGAGGGACAGGGAGGCCGAGCAGTACTTC
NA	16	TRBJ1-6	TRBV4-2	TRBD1	CASSQDGDRGHSPLHF	TGTGCCAGCAGCCAAGATGGAGACAGGGGTCACTCACCCCTCCACTTT
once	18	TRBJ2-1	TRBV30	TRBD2	CAWRAGTSGRASYNEQFF	TGTGCCTGGAGAGCCGGGACTAGCGGGAGGGCGTCCTACAATGAGCAGTTCTTC
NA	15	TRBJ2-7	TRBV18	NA	CASSPQVQGPDEQYF	TGTGCCAGCTCACCACAGGTACAGGGCCCCGACGAGCAGTACTTC
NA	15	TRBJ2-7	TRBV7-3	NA	CASSLSGSLVHEQYF	TGTGCCAGCAGCTTAAGCGGCTCCCTAGTACACGAGCAGTACTTC
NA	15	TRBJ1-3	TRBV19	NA	CASSSTSASGNTIYF	TGTGCCAGTAGTTCCACGAGTGCCTCTGGAAACACCATATATTTT
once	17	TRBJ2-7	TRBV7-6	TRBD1	CASSLDMFRQGTNEQYF	TGTGCCAGCAGCTTAGATATGTTCCGACAGGGGACCAACGAGCAGTACTTC
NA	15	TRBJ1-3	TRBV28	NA	CASSLVRVSGNTIYF	TGTGCCAGCAGTTTAGTACGGGTCTCCGGAAACACCATATATTTT
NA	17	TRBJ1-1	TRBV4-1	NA	CASSRYTPQDMNTEAFF	TGCGCCAGCAGCCGTTACACCCCGCAGGACATGAACACTGAAGCTTTCTTT
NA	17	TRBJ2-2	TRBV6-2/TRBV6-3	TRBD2	CASSPGTSGRAPGELFF	TGTGCCAGCAGCCCCGGGACTAGCGGGAGGGCCCCCGGGGAGCTGTTTTTT
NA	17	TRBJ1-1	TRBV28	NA	CASSITTWTVTNTEAFF	TGTGCCAGCAGTATAACCACCTGGACAGTAACGAACACTGAAGCTTTCTTT
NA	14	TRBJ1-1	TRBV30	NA	CAWRGKTGNTEAFF	TGTGCCTGGAGAGGGAAGACAGGGAACACTGAAGCTTTCTTT
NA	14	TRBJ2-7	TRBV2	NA	CASSVGGLGYEQYF	TGTGCCAGCAGTGTCGGCGGTTTGGGCTACGAGCAGTACTTC
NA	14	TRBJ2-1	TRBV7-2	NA	CASSAPTSTGEQFF	TGTGCCAGCAGCGCCCCGACTTCAACGGGTGAGCAGTTCTTC
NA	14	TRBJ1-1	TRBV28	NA	CASSLGAGHTEAFF	TGTGCCAGCAGTTTAGGGGCAGGGCACACTGAAGCTTTCTTT
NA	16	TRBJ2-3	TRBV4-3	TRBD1	CASSTGQGASADTQYF	TGCGCCAGCAGCACTGGACAGGGGGCGAGCGCAGATACGCAGTATTTT
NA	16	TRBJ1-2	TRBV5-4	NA	CASSLWAGQLVDSYTF	TGTGCCAGCAGCCTCTGGGCTGGCCAGTTGGTTGATAGCTACACCTTC
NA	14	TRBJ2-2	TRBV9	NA	CASSARGEAGELFF	TGTGCCAGCAGCGCCCGGGGAGAGGCCGGGGAGCTGTTTTTT
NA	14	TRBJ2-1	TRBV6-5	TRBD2	CASNRLAGYNEQFF	TGTGCCAGCAACAGACTAGCGGGGTACAATGAGCAGTTCTTC
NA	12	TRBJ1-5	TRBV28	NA	CASTPPNQPQHF	TGTGCCAGCACCCCCCCTAATCAGCCCCAGCATTTT
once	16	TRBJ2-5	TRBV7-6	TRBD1	CASSYGQGASGETQYF	TGTGCCAGCAGCTATGGACAGGGGGCGTCGGGAGAGACCCAGTACTTC
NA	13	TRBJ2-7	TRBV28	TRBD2	CASRGGVSYEQYF	TGTGCCAGCAGGGGGGGGGTTTCCTACGAGCAGTACTTC
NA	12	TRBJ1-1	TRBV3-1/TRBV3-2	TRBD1	CASSRQGAEAFF	TGTGCCAGCAGCAGACAGGGGGCTGAAGCTTTCTTT
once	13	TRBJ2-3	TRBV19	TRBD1	CASSISGTGIFGF	TGTGCCAGTAGTATATCCGGGACAGGGATCTTCGGTTTT
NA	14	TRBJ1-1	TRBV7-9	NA	CASSLEQGSLEAFF	TGTGCCAGCAGCTTAGAACAGGGTTCACTTGAAGCTTTCTTT
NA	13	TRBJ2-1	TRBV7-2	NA	CASSPTGYNEQFF	TGTGCCAGCAGCCCCACGGGGTACAATGAGCAGTTCTTC
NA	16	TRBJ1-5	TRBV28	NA	CASSLRSSYSNQPQHF	TGTGCCAGCAGTTTGCGGAGCAGCTATAGCAATCAGCCCCAGCATTTT
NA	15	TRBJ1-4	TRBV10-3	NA	CAISSQGDPNEKLFF	TGTGCCATCAGTTCACAGGGTGACCCGAATGAAAAACTGTTTTTT
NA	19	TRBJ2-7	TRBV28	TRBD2	CASSSRWPSGSGTSYEQYF	TGTGCCAGCAGTTCGCGTTGGCCTAGCGGGAGTGGGACCTCCTACGAGCAGTACTTC